These T cell receptor beta chains were read from a single sample in a study of T cell repertoires in cytomegalovirus infection. Their cognate antigens are unknown. TCRdb redid the calling of the reads with MiXCR, one entry per CDR3 protein. The data contain around 360,000 distinct CDR3 sequences, roughly 34% of them singletons. This material consisted of cultured PBMCs, taken from culture after CMV antigen stimulation. The origin of the receptors is a human donor in good health (CMV status not recorded). Some clones in this sample may be carry-over from other donors' samples. Both conserved end residues are part of each CDR3. The order of the fields is J gene, clone size, D gene, V gene, CDR3 length, CDR3 protein, CDR3 DNA. A D gene is named only where the DNA matches it firmly. Expanded clones are given a class, and other clones once, few, many or no size at all.

j_gene: TRBJ2-1; abundance: NA; d_gene: TRBD2; v_gene: TRBV6-2/TRBV6-3; len: 16; CDR3aa: CASMGLAGGPYNEQFF; CDR3nt: TGTGCCAGCATGGGACTAGCGGGAGGGCCCTACAATGAGCAGTTCTTC
j_gene: TRBJ2-6; abundance: many; d_gene: NA; v_gene: TRBV7-2; len: 15; CDR3aa: CASSAGYSGANVLTF; CDR3nt: TGTGCCAGCAGCGCGGGTTACTCTGGGGCCAACGTCCTGACTTTC
j_gene: TRBJ2-1; abundance: NA; d_gene: TRBD2; v_gene: TRBV5-6; len: 17; CDR3aa: CASSWDTSGSSYNEQFF; CDR3nt: TGTGCCAGCAGCTGGGACACTAGCGGGAGCTCCTACAATGAGCAGTTCTTC
j_gene: TRBJ2-3; abundance: NA; d_gene: NA; v_gene: TRBV28; len: 15; CDR3aa: CASYRGGGFPDTQYF; CDR3nt: TGTGCCAGCTATCGTGGTGGGGGCTTCCCAGATACGCAGTATTTT
j_gene: TRBJ1-2; abundance: few; d_gene: NA; v_gene: TRBV19; len: 21; CDR3aa: CASSIDLRRQAGGAPNYGYTF; CDR3nt: TGTGCCAGTAGTATAGATCTGAGGAGACAAGCAGGCGGTGCCCCTAACTATGGCTACACCTTC
j_gene: TRBJ2-5; abundance: NA; d_gene: NA; v_gene: TRBV20-1; len: 11; CDR3aa: CSARIRETQYF; CDR3nt: TGCAGTGCTAGAATTAGGGAGACCCAGTACTTC
j_gene: TRBJ2-2; abundance: NA; d_gene: NA; v_gene: TRBV25-1; len: 13; CDR3aa: CASRQGNTGELFF; CDR3nt: TGTGCCAGCAGACAGGGCAACACCGGGGAGCTGTTTTTT
j_gene: TRBJ2-3; abundance: NA; d_gene: NA; v_gene: TRBV6-6; len: 15; CDR3aa: CASSLTGTSTDTQYF; CDR3nt: TGTGCCAGCAGTTTGACAGGGACTAGCACAGATACGCAGTATTTT
j_gene: TRBJ2-3; abundance: many; d_gene: TRBD2; v_gene: TRBV7-2; len: 18; CDR3aa: CASSSSTSGRPNTDTQYF; CDR3nt: TGTGCCAGCAGCTCCTCGACTAGCGGGAGGCCAAACACAGATACGCAGTATTTT
j_gene: TRBJ1-1; abundance: NA; d_gene: TRBD1; v_gene: TRBV11-3; len: 16; CDR3aa: CASSLVSGTGNTEAFF; CDR3nt: TGTGCCAGCAGCTTAGTCTCCGGGACAGGGAACACTGAAGCTTTCTTT
j_gene: TRBJ2-1; abundance: few; d_gene: NA; v_gene: TRBV20-1; len: 12; CDR3aa: CSEKGGPNEQFF; CDR3nt: TGCAGTGAGAAAGGCGGGCCCAATGAGCAGTTCTTC
j_gene: TRBJ2-5; abundance: few; d_gene: NA; v_gene: TRBV19; len: 12; CDR3aa: CASSGHRETQYF; CDR3nt: TGTGCCAGTAGTGGCCACAGGGAGACCCAGTACTTC
j_gene: TRBJ2-1; abundance: few; d_gene: TRBD1; v_gene: TRBV7-9; len: 16; CDR3aa: CASSFPGGQGRHEQFF; CDR3nt: TGTGCCAGCAGCTTTCCTGGGGGACAGGGGCGTCATGAGCAGTTCTTC
j_gene: TRBJ2-1; abundance: NA; d_gene: NA; v_gene: TRBV4-1; len: 17; CDR3aa: CASSQGWWGANRNEQFF; CDR3nt: TGCGCCAGCAGCCAGGGCTGGTGGGGGGCGAATCGCAATGAGCAGTTCTTC
j_gene: TRBJ2-7; abundance: few; d_gene: NA; v_gene: TRBV6-1; len: 14; CDR3aa: CASSVGGLSREQYF; CDR3nt: TGTGCCAGCAGTGTTGGGGGGTTGTCGCGAGAGCAGTACTTC
j_gene: TRBJ2-3; abundance: NA; d_gene: NA; v_gene: TRBV7-2; len: 14; CDR3aa: CASSGTVNTDTQYF; CDR3nt: TGTGCCAGCAGCGGTACCGTCAACACAGATACGCAGTATTTT
j_gene: TRBJ1-1; abundance: few; d_gene: TRBD1; v_gene: TRBV19; len: 15; CDR3aa: CASTPIQGVNTEAFF; CDR3nt: TGTGCCAGTACCCCTATCCAGGGGGTGAACACTGAAGCTTTCTTT
j_gene: TRBJ2-5; abundance: many; d_gene: TRBD2; v_gene: TRBV6-1; len: 17; CDR3aa: CASSSPASGRAPETQYF; CDR3nt: TGTGCCAGCAGTTCCCCTGCTAGCGGGAGGGCCCCAGAGACCCAGTACTTC
j_gene: TRBJ1-1; abundance: NA; d_gene: TRBD1; v_gene: TRBV5-6; len: 13; CDR3aa: CASTSTGGTEAFF; CDR3nt: TGTGCCAGCACCTCCACAGGGGGCACTGAAGCTTTCTTT
j_gene: TRBJ2-3; abundance: few; d_gene: NA; v_gene: TRBV12-3/TRBV12-4; len: 14; CDR3aa: CASSFGGFTDTQYF; CDR3nt: TGTGCCAGCAGTTTTGGCGGATTCACAGATACGCAGTATTTT
j_gene: TRBJ2-3; abundance: NA; d_gene: TRBD1; v_gene: TRBV20-1; len: 13; CDR3aa: CSAGDSSTDTQYF; CDR3nt: TGCAGTGCCGGGGACAGCAGCACAGATACGCAGTATTTT
j_gene: TRBJ2-3; abundance: NA; d_gene: TRBD2; v_gene: TRBV7-2; len: 14; CDR3aa: CASSMGTSGDTQYF; CDR3nt: TGTGCCAGCAGCATGGGGACTAGCGGAGATACGCAGTATTTT
j_gene: TRBJ1-5; abundance: few; d_gene: NA; v_gene: TRBV19; len: 16; CDR3aa: CASSMGRDGSNQPQHF; CDR3nt: TGTGCCAGTAGTATGGGTCGTGATGGTAGCAATCAGCCCCAGCATTTT